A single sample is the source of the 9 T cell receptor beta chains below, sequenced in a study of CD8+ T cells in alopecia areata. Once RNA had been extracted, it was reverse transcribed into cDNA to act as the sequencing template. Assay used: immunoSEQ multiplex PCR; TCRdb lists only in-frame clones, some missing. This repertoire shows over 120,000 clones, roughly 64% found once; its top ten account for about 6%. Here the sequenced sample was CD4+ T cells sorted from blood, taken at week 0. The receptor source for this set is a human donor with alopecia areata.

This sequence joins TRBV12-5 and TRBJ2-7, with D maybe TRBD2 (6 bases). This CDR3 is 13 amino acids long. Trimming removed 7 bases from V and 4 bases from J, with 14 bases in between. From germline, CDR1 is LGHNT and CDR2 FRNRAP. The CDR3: CASAQPGTYEQYF. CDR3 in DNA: TGTGCTAGTGCCCAACCAGGGACTTACGAGCAGTACTTC. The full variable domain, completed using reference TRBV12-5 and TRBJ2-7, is DARVTQTPRHKVTEMGQEVTMRCQPILGHNTVFWYRQTMMQGLELLAYFRNRAPLDDSGMPKDRFSAEMPDATLATLKIQPSEPRDSAVYFCASAQPGTYEQYFGPGTRLTVT.

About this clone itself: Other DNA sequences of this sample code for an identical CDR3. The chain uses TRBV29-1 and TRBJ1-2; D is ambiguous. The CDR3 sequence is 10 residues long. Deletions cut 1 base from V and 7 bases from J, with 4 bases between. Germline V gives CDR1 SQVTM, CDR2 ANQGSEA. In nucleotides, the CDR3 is TGCAGCGTTGAAGGGGGTGGCTACACCTTC. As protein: CSVEGGGYTF.

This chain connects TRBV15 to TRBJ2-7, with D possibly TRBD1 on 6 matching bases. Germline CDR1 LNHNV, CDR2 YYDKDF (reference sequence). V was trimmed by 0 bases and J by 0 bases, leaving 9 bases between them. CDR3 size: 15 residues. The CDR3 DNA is TGTGCCACCAGCAGAGATAACAGGGCCTCCTACGAGCAGTACTTC. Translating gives CATSRDNRASYEQYF. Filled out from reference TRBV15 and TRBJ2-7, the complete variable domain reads DAMVIQNPRYQVTQFGKPVTLSCSQTLNHNVMYWYQQKSSQAPKLLFHYYDKDFNNEADTPDNFQSRRPNTSFCFLDIRSPGLGDTAMYLCATSRDNRASYEQYFGPGTRLTVT.

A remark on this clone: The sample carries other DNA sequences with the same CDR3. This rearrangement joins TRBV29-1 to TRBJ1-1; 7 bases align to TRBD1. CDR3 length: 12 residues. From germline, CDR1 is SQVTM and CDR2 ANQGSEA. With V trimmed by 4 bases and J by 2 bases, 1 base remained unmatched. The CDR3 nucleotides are TGCAGCGTTGGACAGGGTAACACTGAAGCTTTCTTT. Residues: CSVGQGNTEAFF.

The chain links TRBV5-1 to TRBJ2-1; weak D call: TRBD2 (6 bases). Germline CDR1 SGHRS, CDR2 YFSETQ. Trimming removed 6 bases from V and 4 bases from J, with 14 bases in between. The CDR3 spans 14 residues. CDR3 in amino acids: CASTIGGLYNEQFF. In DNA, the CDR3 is TGCGCCAGCACCATTGGAGGGCTGTACAATGAGCAGTTCTTC.

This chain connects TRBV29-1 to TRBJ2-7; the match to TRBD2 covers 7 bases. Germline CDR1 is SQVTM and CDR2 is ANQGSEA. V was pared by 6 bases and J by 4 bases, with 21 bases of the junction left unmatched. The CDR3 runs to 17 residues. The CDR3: CSVPPGVKRGPAYEQYF. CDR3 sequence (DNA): TGCAGCGTGCCCCCCGGAGTGAAGCGGGGACCCGCTTACGAGCAGTACTTC.

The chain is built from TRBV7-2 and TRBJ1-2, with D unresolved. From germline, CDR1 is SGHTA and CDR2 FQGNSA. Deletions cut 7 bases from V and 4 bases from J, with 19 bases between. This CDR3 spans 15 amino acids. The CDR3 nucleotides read TGTGCCAGCAACTTTTCCCCCGGGATTGGCTATGGCTACACCTTC. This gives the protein CASNFSPGIGYGYTF. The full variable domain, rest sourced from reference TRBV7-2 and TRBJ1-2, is GAGVSQSPSNKVTEKGKDVELRCDPISGHTALYWYRQSLGQGLEFLIYFQGNSAPDKSGLPSDRFSAERTGGSVSTLTIQRTQQEDSAVYLCASNFSPGIGYGYTFGSGTRLTVV.

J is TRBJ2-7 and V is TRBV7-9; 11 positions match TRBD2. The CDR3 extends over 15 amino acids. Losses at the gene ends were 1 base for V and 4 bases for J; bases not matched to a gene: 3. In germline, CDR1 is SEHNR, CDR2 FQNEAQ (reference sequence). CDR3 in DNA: TGTGCCAGCAGCTTAGTTAGCGGGGGGGATTACGAGCAGTACTTC. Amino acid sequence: CASSLVSGGDYEQYF.

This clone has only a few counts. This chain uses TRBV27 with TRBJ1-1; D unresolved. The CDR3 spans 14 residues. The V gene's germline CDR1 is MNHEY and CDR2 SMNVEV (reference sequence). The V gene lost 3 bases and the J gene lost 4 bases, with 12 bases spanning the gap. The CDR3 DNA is TGTGCCAGCAGTTTGGTCGACCCCGGCACTGAAGCTTTCTTT. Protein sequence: CASSLVDPGTEAFF.